This T cell receptor (beta chain) was obtained from a study of shared clonotypes between healthy human individuals. Healthy HIV-negative adults without recent acute infections or vaccinations served as donors. The assay ran at deep level. The assay was immunoSEQ multiplex PCR, and TCRdb's table has in-frame clones only and misses some. The repertoire includes some 2,000,000 clones, 90% to 95% of them detected once, and roughly 0.13% sits in the top ten. The CDR3 runs to 16 residues. CDR1 is MNHEY and CDR2 is SMNVEV in the germline V gene (reference sequence). The V segment lost 4 bases and the J segment 0 bases; nucleotides outside the gene matches: 9.

The rearrangement uses TRBV27 and TRBJ2-7; the match to TRBD2 covers 7 bases. The origin of this receptor is a man younger than 35 in good health. The sample taken for sequencing was naive CD4+ T cells sorted from blood. Subset given: CD45RA+ positively selected. CDR3 nucleotide sequence: TGTGCCAGCAGTTCGGATATGAGGGAGGGCTCCTACGAGCAGTACTTC. Its translation: CASSSDMREGSYEQYF.